This T cell receptor (beta chain) is from a study of blood T cells in healthy people across ages. This clonotype has only a few counts. The CDR3 length is 17 residues. Between the trimmed V and J ends, which lost 2 bases and 0 bases, there was a span of 20 bases. Germline loops: CDR1 DFQATT, CDR2 SNEGSKA (reference sequence). It was with a sample-barcoded 5' primer and a J-beta primer mix that a second PCR of about 6 to 12 cycles was run. MiXCR, applied by TCRdb to the 5' RACE reads, yields one record per CDR3 protein. The profile shows around 1.5 million distinct CDR3 sequences, 30% to 35% of them singletons.

The source of this sequence is a woman in her thirties in good health. The gene calls are TRBV20-1 and TRBJ2-7; D tentatively reads TRBD1 or TRBD2 (5 bases each). The sequenced material came from blood. The CDR3, as DNA: TGCAGTGCTAGATATCTCGGGACCGGGACCGTCTCCTACGAGCAGTACTTC. It specifies CSARYLGTGTVSYEQYF.